Presented here are 9 T cell receptor beta chains from one specimen sequenced in a study of blood T cells in healthy people across ages. Together with a sample-barcoded 5' primer, a J-beta primer mix was included in a second PCR lasting about 6 to 11 cycles. Via MiXCR, TCRdb re-called the 5' RACE reads, giving one row per CDR3 protein. The repertoire has 750,000 to 1,000,000 distinct CDR3 sequences, almost 30% of them found once; the top ten carry roughly a tenth. A further study also used this sample, focusing on T cells of mothers and their children.

Sequencing input: blood. The origin of the receptors is a woman aged 40 to 50 in good health.

This clonotype has ten or more counts. The rearrangement links TRBV11-2 to TRBJ2-1; perhaps TRBD2 as D (6 bases). Per the germline V gene, CDR1 is SGHAT and CDR2 is FQNNGV. V was cut by 5 bases and J by 0 bases, with 11 bases left in between. The CDR3 is 15 amino acids. The CDR3: CASSRGTGSYNEQFF. For the CDR3, the DNA is TGTGCCAGCAGCCGCGGGACCGGCTCCTACAATGAGCAGTTCTTC.

The chain combines TRBV5-1 with TRBJ2-2, with D perhaps matching TRBD2 (5 bases). This CDR3 has 16 residues. V lost 4 bases and J 4 bases, leaving 17 bases between the germline ends. The germline gives CDR1 SGHRS, CDR2 YFSETQ. The CDR3: CASSPLSVGSTGELFF. The CDR3, as DNA: TGCGCCAGCAGCCCGCTTAGCGTGGGGTCCACCGGGGAGCTGTTTTTT.

This clonotype has ten or more counts. The rearrangement joins TRBV5-1 to TRBJ2-6, with a tentative D call TRBD2 (5 bases). Germline V gives CDR1 SGHRS, CDR2 YFSETQ. V was clipped by 7 bases and J by 4 bases, with 12 bases between them. The CDR3 totals 14 residues. The CDR3 sequence is CASVGVPGANVLTF. The CDR3, as DNA: TGCGCCAGCGTCGGGGTCCCCGGGGCCAACGTCCTGACTTTC.

The sample holds many counts of this clonotype. This chain links TRBV7-3 with TRBJ1-1; D not certain. The CDR3 extends over 13 amino acids. Trimming removed 1 base from V and 3 bases from J, with 6 bases in between. Looked up from germline, CDR1 is SGHTA and CDR2 is FQGTGA. CDR3 coding DNA: TGTGCCAGCAGCTTAAGCAGTTACACTGAAGCTTTCTTT. Amino acids: CASSLSSYTEAFF.

The rearrangement joins TRBV6-6 to TRBJ2-7; no definite D call. The CDR3 is 14 residues long. V shed 6 bases and J shed 2 bases, with 14 bases lying between them. Germline V CDR1 and CDR2: MNHNY, SVGAGI (reference sequence). Here the CDR3 DNA reads TGTGCCAGCAGGACTTCCGCCGCGCCCTACGAGCAGTACTTC. Amino acid sequence: CASRTSAAPYEQYF.

This clonotype was counted between two and nine times. The chain couples TRBV28 to TRBJ2-1; a weak D match, TRBD2 (6 bases). Deletions cut 1 base from V and 0 bases from J, with 16 bases between. Per the germline V gene, CDR1 is MDHEN and CDR2 is SYDVKM. The CDR3 runs 18 residues. The CDR3, as DNA: TGTGCCAGCAGTTTATCCTCTACAGCGGGCGCCTCCTACAATGAGCAGTTCTTC. Amino acid sequence: CASSLSSTAGASYNEQFF.

This clonotype has a count of ten or more. CDR3 loop: CSARAPAAETQYF. The CDR3 nucleotides are TGCAGTGCTAGGGCCCCTGCGGCCGAGACCCAGTACTTC. The chain recombines TRBV20-1 with TRBJ2-5; D ambiguous. This CDR3 is built from 13 residues. Trimming left V 3 bases short and J 5 bases short, with 13 bases between. Germline V gene lookup returns CDR1 DFQATT and CDR2 SNEGSKA (reference sequence).

This clonotype was detected a few times. The V gene is TRBV6-5, the J gene TRBJ2-6; D gene unclear. From germline, CDR1 is MNHEY and CDR2 SVGAGI. V gave up 0 bases and J gave up 0 bases, with 6 bases separating them. The CDR3 covers 16 residues. The CDR3 loop is CASSYSIYSGANVLTF. Written as DNA, the CDR3 is TGTGCCAGCAGTTACTCGATTTACTCTGGGGCCAACGTCCTGACTTTC.

In its sample, this clonotype was seen many times. This chain joins TRBV10-3 and TRBJ1-1; D uncertain. V lost 2 bases, J lost 1 base, and 11 bases lay in between. The CDR3 extends over 15 amino acids. Looked up from germline, CDR1 is ENHRY and CDR2 is SYGVKD. The CDR3 is CAISETGLWNTEAFF. The CDR3 DNA reads TGTGCCATCAGTGAGACGGGCCTCTGGAACACTGAAGCTTTCTTT.